This T cell receptor (beta chain) came from a study of T-cell memory formation after mild COVID-19. The length of the CDR3 is 15 residues. The junction had 5 bases not matched to a gene; V was cut back by 4 bases and J by 7 bases. Each CDR3 protein gets one entry after TCRdb re-called the 5' RACE reads with MiXCR. In the table there are approximately 100,000 distinct CDR3 sequences, about a sixth of which are singletons. The sequencing sample was made of PBMCs or a T cell subset sorted from them (not recorded which). The V call is TRBV12-3 or TRBV12-4, the J call TRBJ1-5; 12 bases line up with TRBD1. This clonotype was sampled from an adult woman who had mild COVID-19 (a few samples of this study predate the infection). Cell type and time point are not known. The DNA for the CDR3 is TGTGCCAGCAGTTGGGGACAGGGGGCAGGGCAGCCCCAGCATTTT. It specifies CASSWGQGAGQPQHF.